The 9 T cell receptor beta chains below were found in one sample sequenced in a study of T cells in Graves' hyperthyroidism and ophthalmopathy. Template material for amplifying TCR beta CDR3 regions consisted of RNA transcripts. The TCR CDR3 was amplified in a first-round RT-PCR using the HTBI primer set. TCRdb re-called the multiplex PCR reads through MiXCR, storing one row per CDR3 protein. The sample includes a few hundred thousand distinct CDR3 sequences, around a sixth of them seen just once. Sequenced sample: blood. These receptors were taken from a woman in her fifties or sixties with Graves' hyperthyroidism.

This clonotype showed up just a few times. The rearrangement joins TRBV6-1 to TRBJ1-2, with D possibly being TRBD1 (6 bases). Germline CDR1 reads MNHNS; CDR2 reads SASEGT. This CDR3 contains 13 residues. Trimming left V 7 bases short and J 7 bases short, with 16 bases between. This CDR3 reads CASTSAMGAGYTF. For the CDR3, the DNA is TGTGCCAGCACCTCGGCGATGGGGGCTGGCTACACCTTC.

The chain combines TRBV20-1 with TRBJ1-2, with 7 nucleotides matching TRBD1. Germline V gene data show CDR1 as DFQATT and CDR2 as SNEGSKA (reference sequence). This CDR3 is built from 12 residues. The ends lost 6 bases at V and 7 bases at J; junction bases unmatched: 8. This CDR3 reads CSARQGMGGYTF. In DNA, the CDR3 is TGCAGTGCAAGACAGGGTATGGGTGGCTACACCTTC.

The DNA for the CDR3 is TGTGCCAGCAGCCAGGGGACAGGGACCTTTGGCTACACCTTC. This gives the protein CASSQGTGTFGYTF. The chain uses TRBV3-1 and TRBJ1-2, with 9 positions matching TRBD1. This CDR3 spans 14 amino acids. The V and J ends lost 3 bases and 7 bases, in that order; junction bases with no gene match: 6. Germline-derived CDR1 and CDR2 are LGHDT and YNNKEL (reference sequence).

This clonotype was seen a handful of times. V usage is TRBV5-1 and J usage is TRBJ1-6; D is ambiguous. Trimming stripped 0 bases from V and 10 bases from J, with 11 bases between. CDR1 SGHRS and CDR2 YFSETQ come from the germline V gene. The CDR3 has 14 residues. The CDR3 is CASSLDREVSPLHF. As DNA, the CDR3 is TGCGCCAGCAGCTTGGATAGGGAGGTGTCACCCCTCCACTTT. The entire variable domain, with the rest obtained from reference TRBV5-1 and TRBJ1-6, is as follows: KAGVTQTPRYLIKTRGQQVTLSCSPISGHRSVSWYQQTPGQGLQFLFEYFSETQRNKGNFPGRFSGRQFSNSRSEMNVSTLELGDSALYLCASSLDREVSPLHFGNGTRLTVT.

This clonotype was recorded a few times. The V and J genes are TRBV30 and TRBJ2-2; D is ambiguous. The V gene's germline CDR1 is GTSNPN and CDR2 SVGIG (reference sequence). The CDR3 sequence is 13 residues long. Trimming took off 3 bases at V and 2 bases at J, with 7 bases between the two ends. This CDR3 reads CAWRARNTGELFF. CDR3 in DNA: TGTGCCTGGAGGGCAAGAAACACCGGGGAGCTGTTTTTT.

V and J are TRBV7-2 and TRBJ2-1, with 12 bases aligning to TRBD2. The CDR3 is 16 amino acids. Germline V gene data show CDR1 as SGHTA and CDR2 as FQGNSA. V was clipped by 5 bases and J by 6 bases; unmatched bases: 8. The CDR3 protein is CASSRLATSGSNEQFF. The CDR3 nucleotides read TGTGCCAGCAGCCGACTGGCGACTAGCGGGAGCAATGAGCAGTTCTTC.

CDR3 nucleotide sequence: TGTGCCAGCAGTTTGTTAGGAGGGGCCAGCAATCAGCCCCAGCATTTT. Translation gives CASSLLGGASNQPQHF. The chain employs TRBV12-3 or TRBV12-4 and TRBJ1-5, with a possible D match to TRBD1 (5 bases). This CDR3 has 16 amino acids. V was clipped by 3 bases and J by 1 base, with 13 bases between them.

This chain uses TRBV6-5 with TRBJ2-6; 7 bases are a match to TRBD1. This CDR3 is 16 amino acids long. The V gene's germline CDR1 is MNHEY and CDR2 SVGAGI. The V gene end was trimmed by 2 bases and the J gene end by 4 bases; junction bases not matched to a gene: 5. This CDR3 reads CASSYPGTAGANVLTF. In DNA, the CDR3 is TGTGCCAGCAGTTACCCGGGGACAGCCGGGGCCAACGTCCTGACTTTC.

V and J are TRBV4-1 and TRBJ1-5, with a tentative D call TRBD1 (5 bases). With 5 bases removed from V and 4 bases from J, the gap between germline ends came to 12 bases. This CDR3 is built from 14 residues. Germline V gene lookup returns CDR1 MGHRA and CDR2 YSYEKL. In DNA form, the CDR3 reads TGCGCCAGCAGCTCAATACAGGCAAATCAGCCCCAGCATTTT. Translated, it gives CASSSIQANQPQHF.